The present T cell receptor beta chain was sequenced within a study of blood T cell repertoires in COVID-19. This CDR3 is 19 amino acids long. The germline gives CDR1 SSHAT, CDR2 FNYEAQ (reference sequence). The protocol was immunoSEQ multiplex PCR, while the TCRdb copy is restricted to in-frame clones and leaves out a portion. Of some 240,000 clones listed, 65% to 85% are singletons. Remarks on this clone: The junction and the germline gene differ at one end; a read error may be behind it.

The rearrangement uses TRBV7-7 and TRBJ1-2; 11 nucleotides line up with TRBD1. The receptor was isolated from a human donor in a cohort sampled during active COVID-19. The sample taken for sequencing was peripheral blood. The CDR3 here is CASSLEGTGGLLPNYGYTF. In nucleotides, the CDR3 is TGTGCTAGCAGCTTAGAAGGGACAGGGGGTTTATTACCTAACTATGGCTACACCTTC.